The clone carrying this T cell receptor beta chain was picked up a small number of times. Its antigen is not identified. What the library attached to individual cDNA molecules were unique molecular identifiers. Per the original methods: Samples ranged from roughly 20,000 to 700,000 TCRs, with a median of approximately 90,000. Each CDR3 protein is one row after TCRdb ran MiXCR on the 5' RACE reads. For this entry, the V and J calls and clone size follow TCRdb and not the study's own pipeline. The sample holds around 82,000 distinct CDR3 sequences, roughly 8% seen once. The data were taken from a study of human T cells and chemical hapten exposure. Background on the study: The study traced per-sample TCR yield variation mainly to small differences in pooled library volumes.

The CDR3 is made up of 12 amino acids. Germline V lookup: CDR1 SNHLY, CDR2 FYNNEI. Trimming took 7 bases from V and 8 from J; bases not matched to a gene: 7. Unfractionated whole blood served as the source for total RNA extraction. Study-wide results and limits: Unchanged with DPC sensitization were TCRs above 1 in 1000 frequency.

This receptor was obtained from a male donor in good health. The chain recombines TRBV2 with TRBJ1-1; 7 bases agree with TRBD1. The CDR3: CASTTGVPEAFF. The CDR3 DNA reads TGTGCCAGCACCACAGGGGTCCCAGAAGCTTTCTTT. Using reference TRBV2 and TRBJ1-1 for the parts outside the CDR3, the full variable domain is EPEVTQTPSHQVTQMGQEVILRCVPISNHLYFYWYRQILGQKVEFLVSFYNNEISEKSEIFDDQFSVERPDGSNFTLKIRSTKLEDSAMYFCASTTGVPEAFFGQGTRLTVV.